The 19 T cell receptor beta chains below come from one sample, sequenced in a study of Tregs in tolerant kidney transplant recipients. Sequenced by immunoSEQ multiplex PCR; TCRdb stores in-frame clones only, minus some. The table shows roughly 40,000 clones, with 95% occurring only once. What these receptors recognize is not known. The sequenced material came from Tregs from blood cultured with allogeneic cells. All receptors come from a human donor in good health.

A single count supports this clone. In nucleotides, the CDR3 is TGTGCCAGCCGAAGGACAGGGGGCATTGTTGAGCAGTTCTTC. It encodes CASRRTGGIVEQFF. The rearrangement links TRBV6-1 to TRBJ2-1; 11 bases fit TRBD1. V shed 8 bases, J shed 9 bases, and the junction held 9 bases outside the gene matches. Germline CDR1 is MNHNS and CDR2 is SASEGT. The CDR3 runs 14 residues.

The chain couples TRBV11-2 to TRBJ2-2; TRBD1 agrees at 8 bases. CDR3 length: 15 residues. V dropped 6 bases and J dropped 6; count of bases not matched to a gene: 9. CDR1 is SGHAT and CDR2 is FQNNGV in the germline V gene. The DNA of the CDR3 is TGTGCCAGCAGACCTCTCGGACAGGGCGCCGGGGAGCTGTTTTTT. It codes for CASRPLGQGAGELFF.

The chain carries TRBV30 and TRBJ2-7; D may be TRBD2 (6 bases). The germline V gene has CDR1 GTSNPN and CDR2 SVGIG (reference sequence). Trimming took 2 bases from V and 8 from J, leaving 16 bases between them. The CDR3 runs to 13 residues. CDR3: CAWSSFQGGQQYF. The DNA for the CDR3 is TGTGCCTGGAGTTCCTTTCAGGGAGGCCAGCAGTACTTC.

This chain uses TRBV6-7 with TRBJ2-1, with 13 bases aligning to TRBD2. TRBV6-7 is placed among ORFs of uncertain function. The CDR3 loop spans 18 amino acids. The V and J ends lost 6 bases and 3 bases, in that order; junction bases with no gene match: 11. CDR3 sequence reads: CASSFTSGRAVSYNEQFF. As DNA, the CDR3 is TGTGCCAGCAGCTTTACTAGCGGGAGGGCCGTAAGCTACAATGAGCAGTTCTTC.

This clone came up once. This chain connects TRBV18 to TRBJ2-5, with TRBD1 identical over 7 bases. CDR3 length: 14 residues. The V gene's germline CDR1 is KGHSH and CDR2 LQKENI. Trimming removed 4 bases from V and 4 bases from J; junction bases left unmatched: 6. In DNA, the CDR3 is TGTGCCAGCTCACTCATACAGGGGACAGAGACCCAGTACTTC. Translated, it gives CASSLIQGTETQYF. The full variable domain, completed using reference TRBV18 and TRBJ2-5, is NAGVMQNPRHLVRRRGQEARLRCSPMKGHSHVYWYRQLPEEGLKFMVYLQKENIIDESGMPKERFSAEFPKEGPSILRIQQVVRGDSAAYFCASSLIQGTETQYFGPGTRLLVL.

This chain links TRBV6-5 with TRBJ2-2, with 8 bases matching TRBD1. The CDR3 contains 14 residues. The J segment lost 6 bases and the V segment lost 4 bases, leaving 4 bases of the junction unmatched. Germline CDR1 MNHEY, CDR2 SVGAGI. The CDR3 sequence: CASSFRQGPGELFF. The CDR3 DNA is TGTGCCAGCAGTTTTAGACAGGGGCCCGGGGAGCTGTTTTTT.

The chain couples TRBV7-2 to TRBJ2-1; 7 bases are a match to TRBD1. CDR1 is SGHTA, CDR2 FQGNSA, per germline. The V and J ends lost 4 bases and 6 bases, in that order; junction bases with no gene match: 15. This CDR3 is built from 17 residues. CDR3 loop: CASSSLGGVRTANEQFF. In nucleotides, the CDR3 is TGTGCCAGCAGCTCCCTAGGGGGCGTCCGAACAGCCAATGAGCAGTTCTTC.

The chain's CDR3 is CASSKQGRNEKLFF. The CDR3, as DNA: TGTGCCAGCAGCAAACAGGGTCGCAATGAAAAACTGTTTTTT. V is TRBV6-6 and J is TRBJ1-4; D perhaps matches TRBD1 (6 bases). The CDR3 length is 14 residues. In germline, CDR1 is MNHNY, CDR2 SVGAGI (reference sequence). Trimming cost V 6 bases and J 5 bases, with 13 bases left between them.

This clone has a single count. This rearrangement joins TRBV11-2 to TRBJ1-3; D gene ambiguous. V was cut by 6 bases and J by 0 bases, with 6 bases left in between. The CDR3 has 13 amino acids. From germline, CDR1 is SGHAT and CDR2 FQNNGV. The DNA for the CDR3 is TGTGCCAGCAGGCCCCACTCTGGAAACACCATATATTTT. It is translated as CASRPHSGNTIYF.

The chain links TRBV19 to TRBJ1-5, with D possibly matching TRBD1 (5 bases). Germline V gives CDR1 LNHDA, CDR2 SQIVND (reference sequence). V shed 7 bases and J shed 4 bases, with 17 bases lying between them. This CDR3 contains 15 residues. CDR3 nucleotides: TGTGCCAGTAATTCAAGGGACCGGGGGAATCAGCCCCAGCATTTT. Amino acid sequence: CASNSRDRGNQPQHF. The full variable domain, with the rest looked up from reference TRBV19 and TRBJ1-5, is DGGITQSPKYLFRKEGQNVTLSCEQNLNHDAMYWYRQDPGQGLRLIYYSQIVNDFQKGDIAEGYSVSREKKESFPLTVTSAQKNPTAFYLCASNSRDRGNQPQHFGDGTRLSIL.

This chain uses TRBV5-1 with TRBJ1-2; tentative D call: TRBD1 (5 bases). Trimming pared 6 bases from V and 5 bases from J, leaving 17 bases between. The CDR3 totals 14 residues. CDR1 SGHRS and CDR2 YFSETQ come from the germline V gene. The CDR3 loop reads CASNIGDGLYGYTF. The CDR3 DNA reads TGCGCCAGCAACATAGGGGACGGCTTGTATGGCTACACCTTC.

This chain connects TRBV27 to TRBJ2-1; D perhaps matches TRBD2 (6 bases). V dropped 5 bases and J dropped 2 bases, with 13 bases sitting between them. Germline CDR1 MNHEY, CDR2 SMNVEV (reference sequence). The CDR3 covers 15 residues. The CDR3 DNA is TGTGCCAGCAGTCTTAGCGGCACCACCTACAATGAGCAGTTCTTC. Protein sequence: CASSLSGTTYNEQFF.

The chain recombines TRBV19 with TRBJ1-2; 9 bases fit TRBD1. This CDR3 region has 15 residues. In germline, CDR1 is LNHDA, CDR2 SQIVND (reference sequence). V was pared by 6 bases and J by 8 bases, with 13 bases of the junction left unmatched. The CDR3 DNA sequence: TGTGCCAGTAGGCATACGGACAGGGGAGCGGGCGGCTACACCTTC. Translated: CASRHTDRGAGGYTF.

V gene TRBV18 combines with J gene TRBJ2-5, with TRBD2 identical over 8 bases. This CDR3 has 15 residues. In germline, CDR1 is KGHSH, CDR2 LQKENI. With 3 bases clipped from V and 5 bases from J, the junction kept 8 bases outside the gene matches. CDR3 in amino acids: CASSPPGLGGETQYF. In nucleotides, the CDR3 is TGTGCCAGCTCACCTCCGGGACTAGGAGGGGAGACCCAGTACTTC.

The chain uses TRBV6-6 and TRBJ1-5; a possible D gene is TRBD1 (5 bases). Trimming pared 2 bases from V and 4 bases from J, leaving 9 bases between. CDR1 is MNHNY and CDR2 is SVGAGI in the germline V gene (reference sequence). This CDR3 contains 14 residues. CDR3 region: CASSYAGWNQPQHF. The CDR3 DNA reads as TGTGCCAGCAGTTACGCAGGGTGGAATCAGCCCCAGCATTTT.

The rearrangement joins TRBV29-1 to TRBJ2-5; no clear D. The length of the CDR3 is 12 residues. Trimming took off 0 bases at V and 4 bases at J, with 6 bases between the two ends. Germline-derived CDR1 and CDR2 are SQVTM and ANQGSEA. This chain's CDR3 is CSVEDSGETQYF. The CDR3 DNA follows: TGCAGCGTTGAAGATTCGGGAGAGACCCAGTACTTC.

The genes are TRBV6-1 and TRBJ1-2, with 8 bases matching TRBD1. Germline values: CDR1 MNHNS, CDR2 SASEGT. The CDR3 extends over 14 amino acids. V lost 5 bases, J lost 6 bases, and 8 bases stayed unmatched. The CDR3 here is CASSPDRVGNGYTF. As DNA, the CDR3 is TGTGCCAGCAGTCCGGACAGGGTCGGAAATGGCTACACCTTC.

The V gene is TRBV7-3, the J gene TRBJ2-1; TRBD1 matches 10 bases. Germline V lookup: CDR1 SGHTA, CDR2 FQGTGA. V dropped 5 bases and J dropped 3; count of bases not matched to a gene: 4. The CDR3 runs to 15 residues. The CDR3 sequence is CASSPDRGIYNEQFF. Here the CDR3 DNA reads TGTGCCAGCAGCCCGGACAGGGGGATCTACAATGAGCAGTTCTTC.

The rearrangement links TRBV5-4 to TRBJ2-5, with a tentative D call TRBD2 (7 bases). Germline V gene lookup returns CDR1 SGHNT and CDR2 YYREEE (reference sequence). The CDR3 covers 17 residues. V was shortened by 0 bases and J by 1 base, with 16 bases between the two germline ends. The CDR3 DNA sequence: TGTGCCAGCAGCTTGGTGGGGGCGGGAGCGACCCAAGAGACCCAGTACTTC. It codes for CASSLVGAGATQETQYF.